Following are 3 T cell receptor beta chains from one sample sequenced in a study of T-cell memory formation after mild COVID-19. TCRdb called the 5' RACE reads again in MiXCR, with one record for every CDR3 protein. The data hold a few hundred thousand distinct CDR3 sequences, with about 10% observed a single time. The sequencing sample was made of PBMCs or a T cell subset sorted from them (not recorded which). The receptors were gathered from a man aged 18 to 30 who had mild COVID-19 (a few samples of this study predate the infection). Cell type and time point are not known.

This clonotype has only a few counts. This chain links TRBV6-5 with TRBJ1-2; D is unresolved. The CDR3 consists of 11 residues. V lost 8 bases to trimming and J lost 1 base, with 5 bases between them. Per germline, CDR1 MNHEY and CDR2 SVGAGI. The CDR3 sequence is CASRNNYGYTF. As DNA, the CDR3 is TGTGCCAGCCGGAATAACTATGGCTACACCTTC.

CDR3 region: CSARDAGESSYNEQFF. CDR3 nucleotide sequence: TGCAGTGCTAGAGATGCGGGGGAGAGCTCCTACAATGAGCAGTTCTTC. V and J are TRBV20-1 and TRBJ2-1; 7 nucleotides match TRBD2. Trimming at V came to 0 bases and at J to 0 bases, leaving 5 bases not matched to a gene. The CDR3 spans 16 residues. Germline V gives CDR1 DFQATT, CDR2 SNEGSKA (reference sequence).

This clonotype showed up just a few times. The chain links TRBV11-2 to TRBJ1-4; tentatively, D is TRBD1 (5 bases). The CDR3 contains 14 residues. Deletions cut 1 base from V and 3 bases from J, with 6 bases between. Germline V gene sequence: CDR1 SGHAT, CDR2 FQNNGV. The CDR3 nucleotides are TGTGCCAGCAGCTTAGCCAGGGCTAATGAAAAACTGTTTTTT. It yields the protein CASSLARANEKLFF. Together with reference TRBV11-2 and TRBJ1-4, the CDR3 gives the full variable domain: EAGVAQSPRYKIIEKRQSVAFWCNPISGHATLYWYQQILGQGPKLLIQFQNNGVVDDSQLPKDRFSAERLKGVDSTLKIQPAKLEDSAVYLCASSLARANEKLFFGSGTQLSVL.